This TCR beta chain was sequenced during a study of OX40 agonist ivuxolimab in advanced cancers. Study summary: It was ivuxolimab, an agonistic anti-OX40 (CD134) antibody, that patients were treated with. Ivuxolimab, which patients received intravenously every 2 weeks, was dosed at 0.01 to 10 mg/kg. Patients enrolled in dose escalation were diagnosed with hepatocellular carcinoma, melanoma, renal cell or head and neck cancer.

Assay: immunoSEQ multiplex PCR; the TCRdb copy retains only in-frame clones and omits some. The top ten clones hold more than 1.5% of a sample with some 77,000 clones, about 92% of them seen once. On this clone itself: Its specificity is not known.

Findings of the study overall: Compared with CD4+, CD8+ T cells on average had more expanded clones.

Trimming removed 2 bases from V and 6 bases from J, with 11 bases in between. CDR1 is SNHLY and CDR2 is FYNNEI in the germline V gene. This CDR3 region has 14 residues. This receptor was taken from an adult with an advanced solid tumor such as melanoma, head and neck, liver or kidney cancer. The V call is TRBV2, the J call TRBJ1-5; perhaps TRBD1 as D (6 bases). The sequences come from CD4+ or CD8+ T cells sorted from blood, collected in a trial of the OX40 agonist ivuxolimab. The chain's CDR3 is CASSEQGMGQPQHF. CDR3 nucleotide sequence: TGTGCCAGCAGTGAACAGGGGATGGGTCAGCCCCAGCATTTT.